This paragraph covers one T cell receptor (beta chain) sequence. This sample was included in a study of T cell responses to AZD1222 COVID-19 vaccine. Germline CDR1 and CDR2: MNHEY and SVGAGI. The CDR3 spans 15 residues. Trimming removed 6 bases from V and 8 bases from J; junction bases left unmatched: 10. Generated by immunoSEQ multiplex PCR, the TCRdb table keeps only in-frame clones and is missing some. The data hold 100,000 to 150,000 clones, with approximately 89% observed a single time. The receptor's source is an adult who received the AZD1222 COVID-19 vaccine. The chain employs TRBV6-5 and TRBJ2-3; TRBD2 matches at 11 bases. Sequences were derived from peripheral blood, sampled 28 days after the second AZD1222 dose. DNA of the CDR3: TGTGCCAGCAGCCAACTAGCGGGGGCCGGGGGTACGCAGTATTTT. It encodes CASSQLAGAGGTQYF.